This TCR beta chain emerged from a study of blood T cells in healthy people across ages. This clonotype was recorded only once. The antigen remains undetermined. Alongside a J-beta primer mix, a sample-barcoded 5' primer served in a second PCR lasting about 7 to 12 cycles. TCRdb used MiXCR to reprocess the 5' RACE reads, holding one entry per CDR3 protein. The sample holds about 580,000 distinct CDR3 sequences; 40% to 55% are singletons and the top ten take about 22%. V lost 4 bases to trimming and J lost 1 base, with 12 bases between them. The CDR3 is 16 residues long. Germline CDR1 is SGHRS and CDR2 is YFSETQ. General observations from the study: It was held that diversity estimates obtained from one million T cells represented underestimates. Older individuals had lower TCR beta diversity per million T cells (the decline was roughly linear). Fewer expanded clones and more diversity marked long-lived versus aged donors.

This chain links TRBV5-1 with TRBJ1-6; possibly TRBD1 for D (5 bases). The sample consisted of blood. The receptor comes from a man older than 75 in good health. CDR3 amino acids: CASSGGLQSYNSPLHF. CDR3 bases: TGCGCCAGCAGCGGGGGACTCCAGTCCTATAATTCACCCCTCCACTTT.